These 24 T cell receptor beta chains share one sample of origin, sequenced in a study of blood T cells in healthy people across ages. A sample-barcoded 5' primer and a J-beta primer mix were used in a second PCR of roughly 6 to 11 cycles. TCRdb passed the 5' RACE reads through MiXCR, listing each CDR3 protein once. Among some 890,000 distinct CDR3 sequences, 25% to 30% were seen once, and the ten largest hold more than 8.5%. The data were also submitted as part of a second study, on T cells of mothers and their children.

The sample consisted of blood. The receptors here all came from a woman aged 40 to 50 in good health.

J is TRBJ1-2 and V is TRBV2; possible D gene TRBD1, 5 bases. There are 14 residues in the CDR3. V gave up 5 bases and J gave up 4 bases, with 14 bases separating them. The germline CDR1 and CDR2 sequences are SNHLY and FYNNEI. CDR3 in amino acids: CASSIRQTTYGYTF. CDR3 coding DNA: TGTGCCAGCAGTATTCGACAGACCACCTATGGCTACACCTTC.

The rearrangement joins TRBV2 to TRBJ2-1, with TRBD2 identical over 9 bases. The CDR3 runs 14 residues. With 6 bases clipped from V and 9 bases from J, the junction kept 9 bases outside the gene matches. Germline CDR1 is SNHLY and CDR2 is FYNNEI. The CDR3 here is CASRPGLASREQFF. The CDR3, as DNA: TGTGCCAGCAGGCCGGGACTAGCTTCTCGTGAGCAGTTCTTC.

This clonotype has ten or more counts. This chain joins TRBV4-1 and TRBJ1-2, with 7 bases matching TRBD1. The CDR3 spans 14 residues. Germline lookup yields CDR1 MGHRA and CDR2 YSYEKL. With V trimmed by 3 bases and J by 8 bases, 9 bases remained unmatched. In DNA form, the CDR3 reads TGCGCCAGCAGCCACCCTGGGACAGTGCGAGGCTACACCTTC. Translation: CASSHPGTVRGYTF.

This clonotype has a handful of counts. The V and J genes are TRBV7-9 and TRBJ1-1; D ambiguous. In germline, CDR1 is SEHNR, CDR2 FQNEAQ (reference sequence). V was trimmed by 1 base and J by 4 bases, leaving 13 bases between them. This CDR3 is built from 15 residues. The CDR3 protein is CASSLVTGPSTEAFF. For the CDR3, the DNA is TGTGCCAGCAGCTTAGTTACGGGCCCTAGCACTGAAGCTTTCTTT.

The chain employs TRBV20-1 and TRBJ2-7, with 7 nucleotides matching TRBD1. The end of the DNA aligns better with TRBJ2-5, so the J call may be wrong. This CDR3 has 14 residues. Germline V CDR1 and CDR2: DFQATT, SNEGSKA (reference sequence). The CDR3 sequence is CSARPDRARETQYF. In DNA form, the CDR3 reads TGCAGTGCGCGCCCCGACAGGGCGAGGGAGACCCAGTACTTC.

This clonotype appeared a few times. The V call is TRBV2, the J call TRBJ1-2; D gene unclear. CDR3 length: 10 amino acids. Between the trimmed V and J ends, which lost 6 bases and 9 bases, there was a span of 8 bases. CDR1 is SNHLY and CDR2 is FYNNEI in the germline V gene. The CDR3 bases are TGTGCCAGCAGAATCTCTCGCTACACCTTC. This translates into CASRISRYTF.

This clonotype has more than one count but fewer than ten. CDR3 nucleotides: TGTGCGACCCTAGCGTCCGGGGAGCTGTTTTTT. Translated, it gives CATLASGELFF. The chain employs TRBV12-3 or TRBV12-4 and TRBJ2-2, with D perhaps TRBD2 (6 bases). The CDR3 covers 11 residues.

To note about this clonotype: A junction end diverges from the germline sequence, so it may reflect a read error. The chain is built from TRBV7-6 and TRBJ2-7; D is perhaps TRBD2 (5 bases). This CDR3 has 13 residues. Germline V gives CDR1 SGHVS, CDR2 FNYEAQ. The CDR3: CASSLALDYEQCF. The CDR3, as DNA: TGCGCCAGCAGCTTAGCACTAGACTACGAGCAGTGCTTC. Based on the CDR3 plus reference TRBV7-6 and TRBJ2-7, the full variable domain is GAGVSQSPRYKVTKRGQDVALRCDPISGHVSLYWYRQALGQGPEFLTYFNYEAQQDKSGLPNDRFSAERPEGSISTLTIQRTEQRDSAMYRCASSLALDYEQCFGPGTRLTVT.

For this clonotype: A much larger clonotype is one base distant, so this may be a read error. The V and J genes are TRBV15 and TRBJ2-3; perhaps TRBD2 as D (6 bases). The CDR3 extends over 14 amino acids. Germline assignment: CDR1 LNHNV and CDR2 YYDKDF (reference sequence). In DNA, the CDR3 is TGTGCCGCCAGCCCGGGACTCTCCACAGATACGCAGTATTTT. Protein sequence: CAASPGLSTDTQYF.

The chain couples TRBV20-1 to TRBJ2-1; D ambiguous. Germline V lookup: CDR1 DFQATT, CDR2 SNEGSKA (reference sequence). With 3 bases removed from V and 0 bases from J, the gap between germline ends came to 24 bases. The CDR3 extends over 19 amino acids. Written as DNA, the CDR3 is TGCAGTGCTAGTGACTCCCAGGTTTTGGGCTTGGGCTCCTACAATGAGCAGTTCTTC. Translation gives CSASDSQVLGLGSYNEQFF.

This clonotype has a count of ten or more. The V and J genes are TRBV20-1 and TRBJ2-7; possible D gene TRBD1, 6 bases. There are 13 residues in the CDR3. Germline values: CDR1 DFQATT, CDR2 SNEGSKA (reference sequence). V dropped 7 bases and J dropped 2 bases, with 15 bases sitting between them. The CDR3 coding sequence is TGCAGTGTACCGGCAGGGGAAACCTACGAGCAGTACTTC. It encodes CSVPAGETYEQYF.

The V call is TRBV7-2, the J call TRBJ2-2; 8 bases match TRBD1. The V and J ends lost 4 bases and 4 bases, in that order; junction bases with no gene match: 11. Per germline, CDR1 SGHTA and CDR2 FQGNSA. The CDR3 is made up of 17 amino acids. CDR3 loop: CASSSNIRGLGTGELFF. The CDR3, as DNA: TGTGCCAGCAGCTCTAACATCAGGGGGCTGGGCACCGGGGAGCTGTTTTTT.

The CDR3 DNA reads as TGTGCCAGCAGTTACTCGAGACAGGCCCCGGATACGCAGTATTTT. It encodes CASSYSRQAPDTQYF. The V and J genes are TRBV6-5 and TRBJ2-3; a possible D gene is TRBD1 (6 bases). V dropped 0 bases and J dropped 6 bases, with 13 bases sitting between them. Germline V gene sequence: CDR1 MNHEY, CDR2 SVGAGI. The CDR3 is 15 residues long.

The rearrangement links TRBV28 to TRBJ1-5; 8 bases are a match to TRBD1. Per germline, CDR1 MDHEN and CDR2 SYDVKM. This CDR3 spans 15 amino acids. J gave up 7 bases and V 6 bases, and 11 bases lay outside the gene matches. CDR3 coding DNA: TGTGCCAGCAGACCCGGGACAGGAGCCGAACAGCCCCAGCATTTT. Translation gives CASRPGTGAEQPQHF.

The sample holds many counts of this clonotype. DNA for the CDR3: TGCAGTGCTAGATCACTTCGACAGGATAATCAGCCCCAGCATTTT. Protein product: CSARSLRQDNQPQHF. The chain carries TRBV20-1 and TRBJ1-5, with D perhaps matching TRBD1 (6 bases). The CDR3 sequence is 15 residues long. Germline CDR1 reads DFQATT; CDR2 reads SNEGSKA (reference sequence). The V gene lost 2 bases and the J gene lost 4 bases, with 15 bases spanning the gap.

The sample holds many counts of this clonotype. The gene calls are TRBV2 and TRBJ1-6; no reliable D call. There are 14 residues in the CDR3. Germline CDR1 and CDR2: SNHLY and FYNNEI. V dropped 10 bases and J dropped 0 bases, with 10 bases sitting between them. The CDR3 nucleotides read TGTGCCAAGAGGATGAGCTCCTATAATTCACCCCTCCACTTT. Translation: CAKRMSSYNSPLHF. The whole variable domain, filled in from reference TRBV2 and TRBJ1-6, reads EPEVTQTPSHQVTQMGQEVILRCVPISNHLYFYWYRQILGQKVEFLVSFYNNEISEKSEIFDDQFSVERPDGSNFTLKIRSTKLEDSAMYFCAKRMSSYNSPLHFGNGTRLTVT.

A remark on this clonotype: This may be a read error, as it is one base from a much larger clone. J is TRBJ2-3 and V is TRBV9; 7 bases fit TRBD1. From germline, CDR1 is SGDLS and CDR2 YYNGEE. The CDR3 consists of 13 residues. Trimming removed 3 bases from V and 4 bases from J; junction bases left unmatched: 2. The CDR3 DNA follows: TGTGCCAGCAGCGCAACAGGGGCAGATACGCAGTATTTT. Protein sequence: CASSATGADTQYF.

A remark on this clonotype: A much larger clone sits a single nucleotide away, making a read error possible. V and J are TRBV20-1 and TRBJ1-5; 7 positions agree with TRBD1. CDR1 and CDR2 from the germline V gene are DFQATT and SNEGSKA (reference sequence). V was pared by 0 bases and J by 6 bases, with 14 bases of the junction left unmatched. The CDR3 contains 17 residues. The CDR3 region is CSARDLRGQRSGQPQHF. CDR3 coding DNA: TGCAGTGCTAGAGATCTTAGGGGGCAGCGGTCCGGTCAGCCCCAGCATTTT.

This clonotype came up many times. The chain uses TRBV2 and TRBJ2-4; D remains unclear. The closer fit of TRBJ2-7 to the DNA end suggests the J call may be wrong. CDR3 length: 12 amino acids. Germline V gene sequence: CDR1 SNHLY, CDR2 FYNNEI. The CDR3 protein is CASSEDWYEQYF. In nucleotides, the CDR3 is TGTGCCAGCAGTGAAGATTGGTACGAGCAGTACTTC.

This clonotype showed up many times. CDR3 amino acids: CASSQEAGTAQGKTQYF. CDR3 sequence (DNA): TGCGCCAGCAGCCAAGAGGCCGGGACAGCACAGGGGAAGACCCAGTACTTC. The chain employs TRBV4-1 and TRBJ2-5, with TRBD1 identical over 7 bases. The V and J ends lost 0 bases and 6 bases, in that order; junction bases with no gene match: 13. The CDR3 has 17 amino acids. Germline assignment: CDR1 MGHRA and CDR2 YSYEKL.

The genes are TRBV9 and TRBJ2-2; possible D gene TRBD1, 5 bases. The CDR3 spans 15 residues. CDR1 is SGDLS, CDR2 YYNGEE, per germline. Trimming took 3 bases from V and 5 from J, leaving 14 bases between them. The CDR3: CASSGGRVRTGELFF. The CDR3 DNA reads as TGTGCCAGCAGCGGGGGCAGGGTGAGGACCGGGGAGCTGTTTTTT. Full variable domain (missing parts from reference TRBV9 and TRBJ2-2): DSGVTQTPKHLITATGQRVTLRCSPRSGDLSVYWYQQSLDQGLQFLIQYYNGEERAKGNILERFSAQQFPDLHSELNLSSLELGDSALYFCASSGGRVRTGELFFGEGSRLTVL.

This clonotype was detected only a few times. Germline and junction disagree at one end, which may indicate a read error. The CDR3 DNA reads as TGCGCCAGCTGCTTGGCCCCCGGTGGCGGGGAGACCCAGTACTTC. It specifies CASCLAPGGGETQYF. The chain is built from TRBV5-1 and TRBJ2-5; possibly TRBD2 for D (5 bases). This CDR3 spans 15 amino acids. Germline CDR1 is SGHRS and CDR2 is YFSETQ.

This clonotype was observed many times. The J gene is TRBJ1-2, the V gene TRBV12-3 or TRBV12-4, with 7 bases that match TRBD1. This CDR3 spans 17 amino acids. V shed 3 bases, J shed 4 bases, and the junction held 14 bases outside the gene matches. The CDR3 DNA is TGTGCCAGCAGTTTCAGCGGTAGAGGGACAGCTCGCTATGGCTACACCTTC. It yields the protein CASSFSGRGTARYGYTF.

This clonotype was detected ten times or more. The CDR3 reads CASTPGLAIKQYF. The CDR3 nucleotides read TGTGCCAGCACCCCGGGACTAGCGATCAAGCAGTATTTT. V gene TRBV12-3 or TRBV12-4 combines with J gene TRBJ2-3; 10 nucleotides agree with TRBD2. This CDR3 is built from 13 residues. The V segment lost 7 bases and the J segment 11 bases; nucleotides outside the gene matches: 9.